This T cell receptor (beta chain) was captured in a study of cytomegalovirus exposure and HLA in healthy donors. The PCR ran on 60 Vbeta and 13 Jbeta primers. The protocol was immunoSEQ multiplex PCR, while the TCRdb copy is restricted to in-frame clones and leaves out a portion. The sample shows roughly 200,000 clones, roughly 80% of them seen only once. A word on this clone: Its antigen is currently unknown.

Trimming pared 0 bases from V and 0 bases from J, leaving 7 bases between. Germline assignment: CDR1 SGHRS and CDR2 YFSETQ. The length of the CDR3 is 15 residues. Regarding the study as a whole: Rare TCR sequences predominated, though certain public TCRs were found in many donors. A few chains linked to CMV were shown in vitro to be specific for CMV antigens. Available immune exposure information covered CMV serostatus only.

Sampled while nominally healthy, donors likely had unrecorded immune exposures. This TCR was recovered from a woman aged 18-29 years in good health and CMV-seronegative. The chain recombines TRBV5-1 with TRBJ1-3; unclear D gene. The sequencing input was PBMCs. The CDR3 spells CASSLEAVSGNTIYF. In DNA form, the CDR3 reads TGCGCCAGCAGCTTGGAGGCGGTCTCTGGAAACACCATATATTTT.